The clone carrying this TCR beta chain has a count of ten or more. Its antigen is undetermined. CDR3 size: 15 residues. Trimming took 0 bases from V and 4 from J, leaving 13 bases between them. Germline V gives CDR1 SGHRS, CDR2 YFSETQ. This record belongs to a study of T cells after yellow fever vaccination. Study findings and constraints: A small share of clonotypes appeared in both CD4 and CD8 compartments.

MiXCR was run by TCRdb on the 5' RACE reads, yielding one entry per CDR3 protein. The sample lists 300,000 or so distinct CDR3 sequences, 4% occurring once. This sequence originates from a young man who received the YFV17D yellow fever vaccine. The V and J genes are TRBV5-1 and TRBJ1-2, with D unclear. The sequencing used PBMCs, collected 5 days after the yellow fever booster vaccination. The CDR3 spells CASSLVEGGLYGYTF. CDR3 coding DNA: TGCGCCAGCAGCTTGGTGGAGGGTGGACTCTATGGCTACACCTTC.